This is a list of T cell receptor beta chains from one sample in a study of T cell responses to AZD1222 COVID-19 vaccine. Produced via immunoSEQ multiplex PCR; TCRdb's table is partial and in-frame only. This repertoire shows about 120,000 clones, roughly 92% found once; its top ten account for around 1.7%. Here the sequenced sample was peripheral blood, taken on day 0 of AZD1222 vaccination. The source is an adult in good health. CDR3s include the opening cysteine and the closing phenylalanine or tryptophan. Each record gives: V gene, J gene, D gene, clone size, CDR3 protein, CDR3 DNA. A D gene is named only where the DNA matches it firmly. For some rows the clone size is stated as once, few or many, or as a class when expanded; others skip it.

>TRBV29-1|TRBJ1-1|.|.
CSVAVGGPNTEAFF
TGCAGCGTCGCTGTTGGGGGACCGAACACTGAAGCTTTCTTT
>TRBV30|TRBJ1-3|.|.
CAWSITIGSGNTIYF
TGTGCCTGGAGTATCACTATAGGGTCTGGAAACACCATATATTTT
>TRBV7-3|TRBJ1-2|.|.
CASSLTGQPPYGYTF
TGTGCCAGCAGCTTAACCGGACAGCCCCCCTATGGCTACACCTTC
>TRBV24-1|TRBJ1-5|.|.
CATSESYSNQPQHF
TGTGCCACCAGTGAGAGCTATAGCAATCAGCCCCAGCATTTT
>TRBV21-1|TRBJ2-1|.|.
CASSKESAGGLSVYNEQFF
TGTGCCAGCAGCAAAGAATCCGCGGGGGGGCTGTCTGTCTACAATGAGCAGTTCTTC
>TRBV5-1|TRBJ2-3|TRBD2|.
CASSPGAASGGGDTQYF
TGCGCCAGCAGCCCGGGGGCCGCTAGCGGGGGAGGGGATACGCAGTATTTT
>TRBV2|TRBJ2-2|.|.
CASSLDGGSDGELFF
TGTGCCAGCAGTCTTGACGGTGGTTCGGACGGGGAGCTGTTTTTT
>TRBV7-2|TRBJ2-4|.|.
CASSLEGSKNIQYF
TGTGCCAGCAGCTTGGAGGGCTCCAAAAACATTCAGTACTTC
>TRBV6-4|TRBJ1-6|TRBD1|.
CASSTGGNSPLHF
TGTGCCAGCAGTACAGGGGGCAATTCACCCCTCCACTTT
>TRBV6-6|TRBJ2-1|.|.
CASSRDWRNEQFF
TGTGCCAGCAGTCGGGACTGGCGAAATGAGCAGTTCTTC
>TRBV18|TRBJ2-2|.|.
CASSPREAGELFF
TGTGCCAGCTCACCCAGGGAGGCCGGGGAGCTGTTTTTT
>TRBV7-9|TRBJ1-2|.|.
CASSYTGTTWYYTF
TGTGCCAGCAGCTACACCGGGACTACCTGGTACTACACCTTC
>TRBV28|TRBJ2-1|.|once
CASSRYNEQFF
TGTGCCAGCAGCCGCTACAATGAGCAGTTCTTC
>TRBV7-3|TRBJ1-5|.|.
CASSLDSNQPQHF
TGTGCCAGCAGCTTAGATAGCAATCAGCCCCAGCATTTT
>TRBV4-1|TRBJ1-6|.|.
CASPLAGTLGGPPLHF
TGCGCCAGCCCTCTCGCAGGGACCCTTGGGGGTCCCCCCCTCCACTTT
>TRBV4-1|TRBJ2-1|.|.
CASSQEPTAGGGNEQFF
TGCGCCAGCAGCCAAGAACCCACGGCAGGTGGGGGGAATGAGCAGTTCTTC
>TRBV7-2|TRBJ1-2|TRBD1|.
CASSPVPFRQGLYGYTF
TGTGCCAGCAGCCCAGTACCCTTTAGACAGGGCCTCTATGGCTACACCTTC
>TRBV5-1|TRBJ1-2|.|few
CASSPFGNGYTF
TGCGCCAGCAGCCCGTTTGGGAACGGCTACACCTTC
>TRBV10-2|TRBJ1-1|.|.
CASSDQGVRYTEAFF
TGCGCCAGCAGTGACCAGGGTGTTCGTTACACTGAAGCTTTCTTT
>TRBV7-2|TRBJ1-1|.|.
CASSPLTGNTEAFF
TGTGCCAGCAGCCCTTTGACAGGGAACACTGAAGCTTTCTTT
>TRBV4-1|TRBJ2-3|TRBD2|.
CASSQEVGLAGQRADTQYF
TGCGCCAGCAGCCAAGAGGTGGGACTAGCGGGGCAGAGGGCAGATACGCAGTATTTT
>TRBV15|TRBJ1-5|TRBD1|few
CATSRDPGQLNQPQHF
TGTGCCACCAGCAGAGATCCGGGACAGCTCAATCAGCCCCAGCATTTT
>TRBV2|TRBJ1-1|.|.
CASSESRGINTEAFF
TGTGCCAGCAGTGAAAGTAGGGGTATCAACACTGAAGCTTTCTTT
>TRBV7-8|TRBJ1-2|TRBD1|.
CASSPTYDRGGYTF
TGTGCCAGCAGCCCCACCTACGACAGGGGCGGCTACACCTTC
>TRBV9|TRBJ2-1|.|.
CASSLDTTSYNEQFF
TGTGCCAGCAGCTTGGACACCACATCCTACAATGAGCAGTTCTTC
>TRBV3-1/TRBV3-2|TRBJ1-1|.|.
CASSQGIGNTEAFF
TGTGCCAGCAGCCAAGGAATAGGGAACACTGAAGCTTTCTTT
>TRBV5-1|TRBJ2-4|.|.
CASSWDGNNIQYF
TGCGCCAGCAGCTGGGACGGGAATAACATTCAGTACTTC
>TRBV4-1|TRBJ1-1|TRBD1|.
CASSQVGTAEAFF
TGCGCCAGCAGCCAAGTCGGGACAGCCGAAGCTTTCTTT
>TRBV12-5|TRBJ1-2|.|.
CASGGPTYNYGYTF
TGTGCTAGTGGGGGACCCACTTATAACTATGGCTACACCTTC
>TRBV27|TRBJ2-1|.|.
CASSFAGSYNEQFF
TGTGCCAGCAGTTTTGCGGGCTCCTACAATGAGCAGTTCTTC
>TRBV19|TRBJ2-1|TRBD2|.
CASSIASGGRGPYNEQFF
TGTGCCAGTAGTATTGCTAGCGGGGGGAGAGGGCCCTACAATGAGCAGTTCTTC
>TRBV9|TRBJ2-5|.|.
CASSVFPTGGETQYF
TGTGCCAGCAGCGTATTTCCGACAGGAGGTGAGACCCAGTACTTC
>TRBV2|TRBJ1-1|.|.
CASSELGLDMRAFF
TGTGCCAGCAGTGAGTTAGGGCTAGATATGAGGGCTTTCTTT
>TRBV3-1/TRBV3-2|TRBJ1-2|TRBD1|.
CASSQGGGQAYGYTF
TGTGCCAGCAGCCAAGGAGGAGGACAGGCTTATGGCTACACCTTC
>TRBV5-1|TRBJ2-3|TRBD2|.
CASTLAGGNADTQYF
TGCGCCAGCACCCTAGCGGGAGGGAACGCAGATACGCAGTATTTT
>TRBV6-5|TRBJ2-2|TRBD2|.
CASRGGTSGSGELFF
TGTGCCAGCAGGGGTGGGACTAGCGGGAGTGGGGAGCTGTTTTTT
>TRBV7-9|TRBJ1-1|.|.
CAATGGGEPMNTEAFF
TGTGCCGCCACGGGGGGTGGAGAGCCCATGAACACTGAAGCTTTCTTT
>TRBV12-5|TRBJ1-2|TRBD1|.
CASGPGQGLGGYTF
TGTGCTAGTGGCCCCGGACAGGGCTTGGGTGGCTACACCTTC
>TRBV6-4|TRBJ1-5|.|.
CASSDSQWWSNQPQHF
TGTGCCAGCAGTGACTCGCAATGGTGGAGCAATCAGCCCCAGCATTTT
>TRBV30|TRBJ2-2|.|few
CAWSVFNWGNTGELFF
TGTGCCTGGAGTGTATTTAATTGGGGGAACACCGGGGAGCTGTTTTTT
>TRBV29-1|TRBJ1-1|.|.
CSVGDLGTEAFF
TGCAGCGTGGGGGATTTGGGCACTGAAGCTTTCTTT
>TRBV13|TRBJ1-5|.|.
CASSLRGGGQPQHF
TGTGCCAGCAGCTTAAGGGGGGGCGGTCAGCCCCAGCATTTT
>TRBV7-9|TRBJ1-2|TRBD1|once
CASSSLGQGVPGGYTF
TGTGCCAGCAGCTCCTTGGGGCAGGGGGTCCCTGGTGGCTACACCTTC
>TRBV9|TRBJ2-5|.|.
CASSVAFGQPLESQYF
TGTGCCAGCAGCGTAGCCTTTGGACAGCCTCTAGAGTCCCAGTACTTC
>TRBV12-3/TRBV12-4|TRBJ2-7|.|.
CASSSLSYEQYF
TGTGCCAGCAGTTCTCTATCCTACGAGCAGTACTTC
>TRBV5-6|TRBJ1-2|.|.
CASSSFNYGYTF
TGTGCCAGCAGCTCTTTCAACTATGGCTACACCTTC
>TRBV5-1|TRBJ2-1|TRBD1|once
CASSFRDRGQTEQFF
TGCGCCAGCAGCTTCCGGGACAGGGGGCAGACTGAGCAGTTCTTC
>TRBV7-6|TRBJ1-1|TRBD1|.
CASSSQTGGNTEAFF
TGTGCCAGCAGCTCCCAGACAGGGGGGAACACTGAAGCTTTCTTT
>TRBV28|TRBJ1-2|.|.
CASSIVNRLANYGYTF
TGTGCCAGCAGTATTGTGAACAGGCTTGCTAACTATGGCTACACCTTC
>TRBV30|TRBJ2-5|TRBD1|.
CAWSGRGPGEETQYF
TGTGCCTGGAGTGGAAGGGGGCCCGGGGAAGAGACCCAGTACTTC
>TRBV28|TRBJ1-1|.|.
CASFGGLPTAFF
TGTGCCAGCTTTGGGGGCCTACCCACAGCTTTCTTT
>TRBV6-5|TRBJ1-1|.|.
CASSYSRGPEAFF
TGTGCCAGCAGTTACTCGAGGGGTCCTGAAGCTTTCTTT
>TRBV6-1|TRBJ1-2|.|.
CASSEARDLNYGYTF
TGTGCCAGCAGTGAAGCCCGGGATTTAAACTATGGCTACACCTTC
>TRBV25-1|TRBJ1-1|.|.
CASSDLWSEEAFF
TGTGCCAGCAGTGATCTTTGGTCAGAAGAAGCTTTCTTT
>TRBV2|TRBJ1-1|.|.
CASRWGAAEAFF
TGTGCCAGCAGATGGGGGGCTGCTGAAGCTTTCTTT